These 27 T cell receptor beta chains share one sample of origin, sequenced in a study of T cells after yellow fever vaccination. A single record per CDR3 protein comes from TCRdb applying MiXCR to the 5' RACE reads. In the table there are 500,000 to 650,000 distinct CDR3 sequences, 17% of which are singletons. The sequenced sample was PBMCs, obtained 5 days after the first yellow fever vaccination. Receptor source: a man aged 18 to 29 who received the YFV17D yellow fever vaccine.

The gene calls are TRBV6-2 or TRBV6-3 and TRBJ2-3; D uncertain. CDR1 is MNHEY and CDR2 is SVGEGT in the germline V gene. The CDR3 totals 13 residues. V was cut by 7 bases and J by 4 bases, with 12 bases left in between. CDR3: CASKPYQPDTQYF. DNA of the CDR3: TGTGCCAGCAAACCCTATCAGCCAGATACGCAGTATTTT.

This clonotype has just a few counts. The CDR3 here is CASSLTSPGQYV. Here the CDR3 DNA reads TGTGCCAGCAGCTTAACCTCTCCAGGGCAGTACGTC. The rearrangement uses TRBV13 and TRBJ2-7; D not certain. CDR1 and CDR2 from the germline V gene are PRHDT and FYEKMQ (reference sequence). CDR3 size: 12 residues. Trimming left V 2 bases short and J 9 bases short, with 11 bases between.

Remarks on this clonotype: This sequence may be a read error, since a much larger clone differs from it by one base. The gene calls are TRBV11-1 and TRBJ2-7; 9 bases are shared with TRBD2. Germline lookup yields CDR1 SGHAT and CDR2 FQDESV (reference sequence). There are 16 residues in the CDR3. The CDR3 sequence: CASSSTSGSYSCEQYV. The CDR3 nucleotides are TGTGCCAGCAGCTCCACTAGCGGGTCTTACTCCTGCGAGCAGTACGTC.

The chain links TRBV4-3 to TRBJ2-1; TRBD1 matches at 7 bases. In germline, CDR1 is LGHNA, CDR2 YSLEER. This CDR3 has 16 residues. The V segment lost 1 base and the J segment 1 base; nucleotides outside the gene matches: 4. The CDR3 is CASSQASGGSYNEQFF. The CDR3 DNA follows: TGCGCCAGCAGCCAAGCATCAGGGGGTTCCTACAATGAGCAGTTCTTC.

The table lists this clonotype with a few counts. This chain joins TRBV7-2 and TRBJ2-6; TRBD1 aligns across 10 bases. CDR1 and CDR2 (germline): SGHTA, FQGNSA. V lost 6 bases to trimming and J lost 0 bases; unmatched junction nucleotides: 2. The CDR3 loop spans 16 amino acids. CDR3 protein: CASSRTGGSGANVLTF. In DNA, the CDR3 is TGTGCCAGCAGTCGGACAGGGGGCTCTGGGGCCAACGTCCTGACTTTC.

The table lists this clonotype with a few counts. The chain recombines TRBV6-6 with TRBJ1-6, with no clear D. The CDR3 totals 14 residues. Germline V lookup: CDR1 MNHNY, CDR2 SVGAGI (reference sequence). The ends were cut back, 7 bases at V and 3 bases at J, with 10 bases in the middle. CDR3 DNA: TGTGCCAGCACAGAGCTCAGCTATAATTCACCCCTCCACTTT. Its translation: CASTELSYNSPLHF.

A few counts support this clonotype. The rearrangement uses TRBV6-5 and TRBJ2-2, with D possibly matching TRBD2 (7 bases). CDR1 MNHEY and CDR2 SVGAGI come from the germline V gene. V was pared by 1 base and J by 4 bases, with 13 bases between. CDR3 length: 16 residues. DNA for the CDR3: TGTGCCAGCAGTTACTTCGGGGGGCCGGGCACCGGGGAGCTGTTTTTT. As protein: CASSYFGGPGTGELFF.

This chain uses TRBV7-9 with TRBJ1-1, with TRBD1 matching 12 bases. CDR1 is SEHNR, CDR2 FQNEAQ, per germline (reference sequence). The CDR3 covers 17 residues. V lost 4 bases, J lost 0 bases, and 6 bases stayed unmatched. The DNA of the CDR3 is TGTGCCAGCAGCTCCCGGGACAGGGGGCTAATGAACACTGAAGCTTTCTTT. Translated, it gives CASSSRDRGLMNTEAFF.

This chain joins TRBV12-3 or TRBV12-4 and TRBJ1-2, with D perhaps matching TRBD1 (6 bases). Trimming cost V 7 bases and J 5 bases, with 14 bases left between them. This CDR3 is 13 amino acids long. CDR3 amino acids: CASTLQGRYGYTF. CDR3 in DNA: TGTGCCAGCACCCTACAGGGAAGGTATGGCTACACCTTC.

This chain uses TRBV20-1 with TRBJ2-5; 7 bases agree with TRBD2. After removal of 6 bases from V and 4 bases from J, the junction contained 11 bases not matched to a gene. The CDR3 spans 14 residues. Per the germline V gene, CDR1 is DFQATT and CDR2 is SNEGSKA (reference sequence). The CDR3 DNA is TGCAGTGCCCCGGTCCTCGGGGGGACAGAGACCCAGTACTTC. Its translation is CSAPVLGGTETQYF.

The count of this clonotype is one. The chain joins TRBV15 to TRBJ2-7; the match to TRBD1 covers 7 bases. V shed 0 bases and J 6 bases; nucleotides not matched to a gene: 8. CDR3 length equals 15 residues. Germline loops: CDR1 LNHNV, CDR2 YYDKDF (reference sequence). CDR3 sequence reads: CATSRDHARGSEQYV. DNA of the CDR3: TGTGCCACCAGCAGAGATCACGCCAGGGGGAGCGAGCAGTACGTC.

The J gene is TRBJ2-1, the V gene TRBV12-3 or TRBV12-4; the D call may be TRBD1 or TRBD2 (5 bases each). The V end was cut by 10 bases, the J end by 9 bases, with 19 bases between. This CDR3 is built from 13 residues. CDR3 protein: CATTLSGATEQFF. In DNA form, the CDR3 reads TGTGCCACCACTCTGTCCGGGGCTACTGAGCAGTTCTTC.

CDR3 amino acids: CASSRTSGGARQFF. CDR3 sequence (DNA): TGTGCCAGCAGCCGGACTAGCGGGGGGGCGAGGCAGTTCTTC. V and J are TRBV3-1 and TRBJ2-1, with 15 bases aligning to TRBD2. J gave up 12 bases and V 4 bases, and 4 bases lay outside the gene matches. The CDR3 consists of 14 residues. The germline gives CDR1 LGHDT, CDR2 YNNKEL (reference sequence).

This clonotype was counted a few times. The chain joins TRBV7-8 to TRBJ2-1; a weak D match, TRBD1 (6 bases). The CDR3 sequence is 14 residues long. Germline V lookup: CDR1 SGHVS, CDR2 FQNEAQ. Trimming cost V 0 bases and J 5 bases, with 8 bases left between them. The DNA of the CDR3 is TGTGCCAGCAGCTTAGCCTCAGGGGACAATGAGCAGTTCTTC. Its translation: CASSLASGDNEQFF.

The chain has TRBV29-1 and TRBJ2-3; the D is unclear. V lost 1 base and J 1 base, leaving 15 bases between the germline ends. Germline V gene lookup returns CDR1 SQVTM and CDR2 ANQGSEA. This CDR3 comprises 16 residues. The CDR3 sequence: CSVEGSLWAGTDTQYF. CDR3 sequence (DNA): TGCAGCGTTGAAGGATCCCTTTGGGCGGGCACAGATACGCAGTATTTT.

The chain carries TRBV7-2 and TRBJ2-2, with a weak D call TRBD2 (5 bases). CDR1 SGHTA and CDR2 FQGNSA come from the germline V gene. The CDR3 loop spans 13 amino acids. V lost 5 bases and J 6 bases, leaving 10 bases between the germline ends. In DNA form, the CDR3 reads TGTGCCAGCAGCGTCCCGAGGGCCGGGGAGCTGTTTTTT. As protein: CASSVPRAGELFF.

This clonotype was seen a handful of times. The chain is built from TRBV29-1 and TRBJ2-7; TRBD1 matches at 8 bases. Germline CDR1 reads SQVTM; CDR2 reads ANQGSEA. CDR3 length: 15 amino acids. The junction had 10 bases not matched to a gene; V was cut back by 6 bases and J by 0 bases. DNA for the CDR3: TGCAGCGTCGTTTTGGGACAGGAGAGCTCCTACGAGCAGTACGTC. Protein: CSVVLGQESSYEQYV.

This clonotype was picked up many times. J is TRBJ2-2 and V is TRBV7-7, with D perhaps TRBD2 (7 bases). The germline V and J ends were trimmed by 0 bases and 4 bases, with 15 bases remaining between them. The germline V gene encodes CDR1 SSHAT and CDR2 FNYEAQ (reference sequence). The CDR3 has 17 residues. CDR3 sequence (DNA): TGTGCCAGCAGCTTAGCCCCCGGGGGGCAGAGCACCGGGGAGCTGTTTTTT. It is translated as CASSLAPGGQSTGELFF. Full variable domain (outside the CDR3, taken from reference TRBV7-7 and TRBJ2-2): GAGVSQSPRYKVTKRGQDVTLRCDPISSHATLYWYQQALGQGPEFLTYFNYEAQPDKSGLPSDRFSAERPEGSISTLTIQRTEQRDSAMYRCASSLAPGGQSTGELFFGEGSRLTVL.

In its sample, this clonotype was seen a few times. The rearrangement joins TRBV12-3 or TRBV12-4 to TRBJ1-2; TRBD1 agrees at 8 bases. The CDR3 has 14 residues. J was trimmed by 4 bases and V by 4 bases; bases with no gene match: 5. The DNA of the CDR3 is TGTGCCAGCAGTTGGACAGGGTCGGTCTATGGCTACACCTTC. Translated, it gives CASSWTGSVYGYTF.

The sample holds a few counts of this clonotype. The chain is built from TRBV3-1 and TRBJ2-3, with a tentative D call TRBD1 (5 bases). Trimming cost V 1 base and J 1 base, with 12 bases left between them. The CDR3 loop spans 16 amino acids. Germline values: CDR1 LGHDT, CDR2 YNNKEL (reference sequence). As DNA, the CDR3 is TGTGCCAGCAGCCAAGCTTTAGGGGCGGGCACAGATACGCAGTATTTT. It translates to CASSQALGAGTDTQYF.

This chain links TRBV20-1 with TRBJ1-1; tentatively, D is TRBD1 (5 bases). The CDR3 sequence is 12 residues long. CDR1 is DFQATT, CDR2 SNEGSKA, per germline (reference sequence). Trimming stripped 4 bases from V and 1 base from J, with 7 bases between. The CDR3 spells CSAKRGNTEAFF. CDR3 DNA: TGCAGTGCTAAAAGGGGGAACACTGAAGCTTTCTTT.

This clonotype was counted a few times. The J gene is TRBJ2-5, the V gene TRBV18; D gene unclear. Trimming pared 2 bases from V and 3 bases from J, leaving 4 bases between. There are 12 residues in the CDR3. From germline, CDR1 is KGHSH and CDR2 LQKENI. The CDR3 here is CASSPAKETQYF. The CDR3 nucleotides are TGTGCCAGCTCACCAGCCAAAGAGACCCAGTACTTC.

This clonotype was counted ten times or more. The chain combines TRBV6-2 or TRBV6-3 with TRBJ1-2, with D uncertain. Per germline, CDR1 MNHEY and CDR2 SVGEGT. Trimming removed 6 bases at V and 0 bases at J, with 8 bases between. The CDR3 sequence is 13 residues long. The CDR3 DNA is TGTGCCAGCAGCCGTACAGCTAACTATGGCTACACCTTC. Protein product: CASSRTANYGYTF.

The V gene is TRBV14, the J gene TRBJ2-1, with a possible D match to TRBD2 (6 bases). The V gene's germline CDR1 is SGHDN and CDR2 FVKESK. The V gene lost 1 base and the J gene lost 6 bases, with 10 bases spanning the gap. CDR3 length: 14 residues. The CDR3 protein is CASSQAGLLNEQFF. The CDR3 DNA reads as TGTGCCAGCAGCCAAGCGGGACTCCTCAATGAGCAGTTCTTC. The full variable domain, completed using reference TRBV14 and TRBJ2-1, is EAGVTQFPSHSVIEKGQTVTLRCDPISGHDNLYWYRRVMGKEIKFLLHFVKESKQDESGMPNNRFLAERTGGTYSTLKVQPAELEDSGVYFCASSQAGLLNEQFFGPGTRLTVL.

This clonotype appeared many times. This rearrangement joins TRBV25-1 to TRBJ2-3, with 8 bases identical to TRBD2. This CDR3 has 16 amino acids. Germline trimming cut 4 bases from V and 0 bases from J; bases unmatched to any gene: 6. Looked up from germline, CDR1 is MGHDK and CDR2 is SYGVNS. The CDR3 spells CASSVPTSDSTDTQYF. The DNA for the CDR3 is TGTGCCAGCAGTGTGCCGACTAGCGATAGCACAGATACGCAGTATTTT.

The CDR3 sequence: CASSPQRGSEQFF. The DNA for the CDR3 is TGTGCCAGCAGCCCACAGCGGGGGTCTGAGCAGTTCTTC. The J gene is TRBJ2-1, the V gene TRBV7-2; 8 positions agree with TRBD2. The CDR3 is made up of 13 amino acids. The junction had 6 bases not matched to a gene; V was cut back by 5 bases and J by 9 bases. CDR1 is SGHTA and CDR2 is FQGNSA in the germline V gene.

The V and J genes are TRBV7-8 and TRBJ2-5; TRBD2 might be the D (5 bases). V was pared by 5 bases and J by 2 bases, with 12 bases between. This CDR3 has 14 amino acids. Germline V gene data show CDR1 as SGHVS and CDR2 as FQNEAQ. DNA of the CDR3: TGTGCCAGCAGCCGGGGTAGCTCACAAGAGACCCAGTACTTC. Protein: CASSRGSSQETQYF. The complete variable domain, with remaining parts taken from reference TRBV7-8 and TRBJ2-5, reads GAGVSQSPRYKVAKRGQDVALRCDPISGHVSLFWYQQALGQGPEFLTYFQNEAQLDKSGLPSDRFFAERPEGSVSTLKIQRTQQEDSAVYLCASSRGSSQETQYFGPGTRLLVL.